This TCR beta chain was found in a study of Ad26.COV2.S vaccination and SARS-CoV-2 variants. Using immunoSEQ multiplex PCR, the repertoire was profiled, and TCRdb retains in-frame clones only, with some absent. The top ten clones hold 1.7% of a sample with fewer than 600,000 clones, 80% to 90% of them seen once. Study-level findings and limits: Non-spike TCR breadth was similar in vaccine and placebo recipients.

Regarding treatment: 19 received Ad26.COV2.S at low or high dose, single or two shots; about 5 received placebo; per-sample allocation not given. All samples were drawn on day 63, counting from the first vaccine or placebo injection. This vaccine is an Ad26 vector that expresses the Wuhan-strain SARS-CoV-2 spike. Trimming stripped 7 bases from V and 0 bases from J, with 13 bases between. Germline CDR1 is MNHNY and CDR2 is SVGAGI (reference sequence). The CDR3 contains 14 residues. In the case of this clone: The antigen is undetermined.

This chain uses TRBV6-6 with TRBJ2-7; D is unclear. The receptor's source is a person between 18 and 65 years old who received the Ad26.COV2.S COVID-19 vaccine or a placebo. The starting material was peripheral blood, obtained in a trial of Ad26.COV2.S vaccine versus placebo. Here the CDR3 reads CASTQASNSYEQYF. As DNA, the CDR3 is TGTGCCAGCACCCAGGCTAGTAACTCCTACGAGCAGTACTTC.